Included here is one TCR beta chain sequence, with context. In the source study's methods: Amplified reference gene primers provided the basis for estimating nucleated cell counts. Sequencing was performed with immunoSEQ multiplex PCR; in TCRdb, only in-frame clones are kept and a portion is missing. V, J and clone size were drawn from that table, and D and trimming were deduced from the DNA. The sample carries just over 650,000 clones, 85% to 90% recorded once. This CDR3 is 14 amino acids long. CDR1 and CDR2 (germline): MDHEN, SYDVKM. The ends were cut back, 1 base at V and 3 bases at J, with 9 bases in the middle. This sample was included in a study of blood T cell repertoires in COVID-19. Whole-study context: The samples span acute and convalescent COVID-19 from the United States, Italy and Spain. Nucleic acid was either cDNA or gDNA, and it came from T cells, B-cell-depleted T cells, or PBMCs.

This sequence originates from a young woman with acute or convalescent COVID-19. The V gene is TRBV28, the J gene TRBJ1-1; D call uncertain. The specimen sequenced was peripheral blood. The CDR3 DNA is TGTGCCAGCAGTTTATCGGGGTGGGACACTGAAGCTTTCTTT. Amino acid sequence: CASSLSGWDTEAFF.